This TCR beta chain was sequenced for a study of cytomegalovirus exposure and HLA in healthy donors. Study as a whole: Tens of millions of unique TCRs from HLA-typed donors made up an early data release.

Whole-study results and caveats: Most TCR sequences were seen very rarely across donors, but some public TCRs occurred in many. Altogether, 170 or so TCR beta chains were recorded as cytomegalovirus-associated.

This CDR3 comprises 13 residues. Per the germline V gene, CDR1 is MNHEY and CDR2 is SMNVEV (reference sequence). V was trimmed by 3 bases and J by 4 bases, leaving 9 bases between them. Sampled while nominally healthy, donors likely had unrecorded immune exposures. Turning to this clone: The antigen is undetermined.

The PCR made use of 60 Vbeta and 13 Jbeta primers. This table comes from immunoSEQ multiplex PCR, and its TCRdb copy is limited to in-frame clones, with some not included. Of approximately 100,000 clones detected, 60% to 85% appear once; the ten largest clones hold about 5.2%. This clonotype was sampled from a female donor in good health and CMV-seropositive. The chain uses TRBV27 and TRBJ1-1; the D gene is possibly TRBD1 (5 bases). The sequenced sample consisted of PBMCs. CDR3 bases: TGTGCCAGCAGTTTTTCCCAGGGCACTGAAGCTTTCTTT. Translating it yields CASSFSQGTEAFF.